These 29 T cell receptor beta chains were all obtained from the same sample, sequenced in a study of shared clonotypes between healthy human individuals. CD45RO negativity and positive selection for CCR7 defined naive CD8 cells, a population that excluded terminally differentiated effector memory CD45RA+ cells. Sequencing was performed with immunoSEQ multiplex PCR; in TCRdb, only in-frame clones are kept and a portion is missing. The sample contains approximately 1.9 million clones, 93% of which appear only once. The sample was naive CD8+ T cells from PBMCs. The receptors stem from a man aged 18 to 29 in good health. Some clones in this sample may be carry-over from other donors' samples.

The V gene is TRBV5-4, the J gene TRBJ1-1; TRBD1 might be the D (5 bases). The V end was cut by 0 bases, the J end by 4 bases, with 10 bases between. Germline CDR1 and CDR2: SGHNT and YYREEE (reference sequence). The CDR3 runs 14 residues. This chain's CDR3 is CASSLGGRVTEAFF. The CDR3 region has the DNA TGTGCCAGCAGCTTGGGGGGGAGGGTCACTGAAGCTTTCTTT.

The rearrangement uses TRBV2 and TRBJ1-1; no clear D. Germline CDR1 SNHLY, CDR2 FYNNEI. Trimming cost V 6 bases and J 14 bases, with 22 bases left between them. The CDR3 covers 13 residues. The DNA for the CDR3 is TGTGCCAGCAGCTTCCCAGAGGGCTTGAATTCCTTCTTT. This codes for CASSFPEGLNSFF. Supplemented by reference TRBV2 and TRBJ1-1, the full variable domain reads EPEVTQTPSHQVTQMGQEVILRCVPISNHLYFYWYRQILGQKVEFLVSFYNNEISEKSEIFDDQFSVERPDGSNFTLKIRSTKLEDSAMYFCASSFPEGLNSFFGQGTRLTVV.

For this clone: Other nucleotide sequences in the sample specify the same CDR3. The V gene is TRBV4-1, the J gene TRBJ2-1; D is unresolved. The length of the CDR3 is 15 residues. V was trimmed by 2 bases and J by 0 bases, leaving 8 bases between them. The germline CDR1 and CDR2 sequences are MGHRA and YSYEKL. CDR3 nucleotide sequence: TGCGCCAGCAGCCAAAAAGGAAGCTCCTACAATGAGCAGTTCTTC. Residues: CASSQKGSSYNEQFF.

This clone has a single count. The CDR3 DNA reads TGCGCCAGCAGCTTGGCACACAATGAGCAGTTCTTC. As protein: CASSLAHNEQFF. This rearrangement joins TRBV5-1 to TRBJ2-1; D unresolved. This CDR3 region has 12 residues. Germline V gives CDR1 SGHRS, CDR2 YFSETQ. V dropped 0 bases and J dropped 5 bases, with 3 bases sitting between them.

The J gene is TRBJ2-2, the V gene TRBV29-1, with TRBD1 matching 9 bases. V gave up 1 base and J gave up 3 bases; unmatched junction bases: 6. The CDR3 extends over 16 amino acids. CDR1 and CDR2 (germline): SQVTM, ANQGSEA. DNA of the CDR3: TGCAGCGTTGAAGTGACGGGACAGGGTTACACCGGGGAGCTGTTTTTT. Translation gives CSVEVTGQGYTGELFF.

The chain recombines TRBV7-9 with TRBJ2-2, with D unclear. Germline assignment: CDR1 SEHNR and CDR2 FQNEAQ (reference sequence). V was trimmed by 3 bases and J by 6 bases, leaving 8 bases between them. There are 13 residues in the CDR3. The DNA of the CDR3 is TGTGCCAGCAGCTTCGGTCGACCCGGGGAGCTGTTTTTT. Its protein is CASSFGRPGELFF.

The chain employs TRBV5-6 and TRBJ1-2; D unresolved. Trimming removed 0 bases from V and 0 bases from J, with 9 bases in between. The CDR3 runs to 15 residues. CDR1 and CDR2 from the germline V gene are SGHDT and YYEEEE. The CDR3 sequence: CASSLVGGTNYGYTF. The CDR3, as DNA: TGTGCCAGCAGCTTGGTTGGCGGAACTAACTATGGCTACACCTTC.

The rearrangement joins TRBV28 to TRBJ1-4, with a tentative D call TRBD1 (5 bases). This CDR3 region has 15 residues. The germline V gene encodes CDR1 MDHEN and CDR2 SYDVKM. V lost 6 bases to trimming and J lost 3 bases, with 14 bases between them. The CDR3 nucleotides are TGTGCCAGCAGAAAATGGGGGGGTGCTAATGAAAAACTGTTTTTT. It codes for CASRKWGGANEKLFF.

The V gene is TRBV28, the J gene TRBJ1-6, with D unresolved. The germline V gene encodes CDR1 MDHEN and CDR2 SYDVKM. The CDR3 has 13 amino acids. V lost 6 bases and J 8 bases, leaving 11 bases between the germline ends. CDR3 nucleotide sequence: TGTGCCAGCAGCACCCTCGTAGATTCACCCCTCCACTTT. Amino acid sequence: CASSTLVDSPLHF.

The chain carries TRBV5-1 and TRBJ1-1; no reliable D call. The CDR3 is 16 residues long. Trimming pared 4 bases from V and 1 base from J, leaving 17 bases between. Germline V CDR1 and CDR2: SGHRS, YFSETQ. The CDR3 loop is CASSKEFRARNTEAFF. CDR3 coding DNA: TGCGCCAGCAGCAAAGAATTCCGGGCCAGGAACACTGAAGCTTTCTTT.

The chain has TRBV29-1 and TRBJ1-2, with TRBD1 as a possible D gene (6 bases). CDR1 and CDR2 (germline): SQVTM, ANQGSEA. Trimming took off 7 bases at V and 7 bases at J, with 16 bases between the two ends. The CDR3 runs 12 residues. CDR3 in amino acids: CSGKGGLGGYTF. The CDR3 DNA sequence: TGCAGCGGGAAAGGGGGGCTCGGTGGCTACACCTTC.

V gene TRBV30 combines with J gene TRBJ2-1; unclear D gene. This CDR3 spans 13 amino acids. Between the trimmed V and J ends, which lost 0 bases and 5 bases, there was a span of 8 bases. Per the germline V gene, CDR1 is GTSNPN and CDR2 is SVGIG (reference sequence). The DNA for the CDR3 is TGTGCCTGGAGTGTACGAACCAACAATGAGCAGTTCTTC. Translation: CAWSVRTNNEQFF.

The chain uses TRBV5-6 and TRBJ2-5; TRBD1 is a possible D gene (5 bases). The V and J ends lost 4 bases and 6 bases respectively, with 19 bases between them. The CDR3 covers 15 residues. Germline values: CDR1 SGHDT, CDR2 YYEEEE. DNA of the CDR3: TGTGCCAGCAGCCCAGGGTCGGGTTCCGGAAAGACCCAGTACTTC. Translation gives CASSPGSGSGKTQYF.

The CDR3 reads CSVDPQGGETQYF. The CDR3, as DNA: TGCAGCGTTGACCCGCAGGGCGGGGAGACCCAGTACTTC. V and J are TRBV29-1 and TRBJ2-5, with D perhaps matching TRBD1 or TRBD2 (5 bases each). Deletions cut 3 bases from V and 5 bases from J, with 13 bases between. The CDR3 covers 13 residues. CDR1 is SQVTM, CDR2 ANQGSEA, per germline.

This chain joins TRBV19 and TRBJ1-2; D unclear. The CDR3 extends over 14 amino acids. Germline lookup yields CDR1 LNHDA and CDR2 SQIVND (reference sequence). Trimming shortened V by 3 bases and J by 6 bases, and 14 bases separated the two germline ends. The CDR3 spells CASSIGVGGHGYTF. Here the CDR3 DNA reads TGTGCCAGTAGTATCGGGGTAGGTGGACATGGCTACACCTTC. The complete variable domain, with remaining parts taken from reference TRBV19 and TRBJ1-2, reads DGGITQSPKYLFRKEGQNVTLSCEQNLNHDAMYWYRQDPGQGLRLIYYSQIVNDFQKGDIAEGYSVSREKKESFPLTVTSAQKNPTAFYLCASSIGVGGHGYTFGSGTRLTVV.

The V gene is TRBV13, the J gene TRBJ1-1, with D maybe TRBD1 (6 bases). CDR1 PRHDT and CDR2 FYEKMQ come from the germline V gene (reference sequence). Trimming pared 3 bases from V and 1 base from J, leaving 12 bases between. This CDR3 region has 15 residues. The CDR3 loop is CASSLGIGGNTEAFF. DNA for the CDR3: TGTGCCAGCAGCTTGGGTATAGGGGGGAACACTGAAGCTTTCTTT.

CDR3 amino acids: CASSLTATGREEQYF. CDR3 bases: TGTGCCAGCAGCTTAACGGCCACCGGGAGGGAAGAGCAGTACTTC. The chain is built from TRBV7-3 and TRBJ2-7; 8 bases line up with TRBD2. The CDR3 is 15 residues long. Trimming cost V 0 bases and J 7 bases; bases outside gene matches: 8. Germline V CDR1 and CDR2: SGHTA, FQGTGA. The variable domain in full, completed from reference TRBV7-3 and TRBJ2-7, reads GAGVSQTPSNKVTEKGKYVELRCDPISGHTALYWYRQSLGQGPEFLIYFQGTGAADDSGLPNDRFFAVRPEGSVSTLKIQRTERGDSAVYLCASSLTATGREEQYFGPGTRLTVT.

With respect to this clone: The same CDR3 is also encoded by other DNA sequences in this sample. CDR3 amino acids: CASRLGDEQYF. CDR3 nucleotide sequence: TGTGCCAGCAGGTTAGGGGACGAGCAGTACTTC. This sequence joins TRBV28 and TRBJ2-7, with D tentatively TRBD1 (5 bases). V lost 6 bases and J 5 bases, leaving 8 bases between the germline ends. This CDR3 has 11 amino acids. Germline lookup yields CDR1 MDHEN and CDR2 SYDVKM.

This chain uses TRBV11-2 with TRBJ1-1; D is unclear. V lost 1 base and J 10 bases, leaving 16 bases between the germline ends. The V gene's germline CDR1 is SGHAT and CDR2 FQNNGV. The CDR3 has 14 amino acids. The CDR3, as DNA: TGTGCCAGCAGCTTAGTGGCCCAAAGGCTCGCAGCTTTCTTT. Translated, it gives CASSLVAQRLAAFF.

V gene TRBV5-1 combines with J gene TRBJ2-7, with a tentative D call TRBD1 (6 bases). Germline CDR1 and CDR2: SGHRS and YFSETQ. The CDR3 contains 16 residues. V dropped 4 bases and J dropped 0 bases, with 17 bases sitting between them. CDR3 DNA sequence: TGCGCCAGCAGCCAGGGGCCGGGCGGCACCTCCTACGAGCAGTACTTC. Its translation: CASSQGPGGTSYEQYF.

This clone was found a few times. This chain uses TRBV19 with TRBJ1-2, with 7 bases that match TRBD1. Germline CDR1 reads LNHDA; CDR2 reads SQIVND (reference sequence). V gave up 5 bases and J gave up 3 bases; unmatched junction bases: 3. The CDR3 is 13 amino acids. Here the CDR3 reads CASSYRGDYGYTF. The CDR3 nucleotides are TGTGCCAGTAGTTACAGGGGTGACTATGGCTACACCTTC.

The gene calls are TRBV7-9 and TRBJ2-1, with TRBD2 matching over 13 bases. V was pared by 4 bases and J by 7 bases, with 7 bases of the junction left unmatched. Germline assignment: CDR1 SEHNR and CDR2 FQNEAQ (reference sequence). This CDR3 comprises 16 residues. The CDR3 DNA sequence: TGTGCCAGCAGCTCCCGGACTAGCGGGAGCCGTAATGAGCAGTTCTTC. Amino acid sequence: CASSSRTSGSRNEQFF.

The chain is built from TRBV27 and TRBJ1-2; no clear D. Germline values: CDR1 MNHEY, CDR2 SMNVEV (reference sequence). The V and J ends lost 7 bases and 5 bases respectively, with 17 bases between them. The CDR3 totals 14 residues. The CDR3 loop reads CASTPLDGLYGYTF. CDR3 nucleotides: TGTGCCAGCACCCCTTTGGACGGGTTATATGGCTACACCTTC.

The genes are TRBV7-8 and TRBJ2-7; D gene uncertain. Trimming cost V 7 bases and J 3 bases, with 22 bases left between them. The CDR3 length is 16 residues. Germline assignment: CDR1 SGHVS and CDR2 FQNEAQ. The CDR3 spells CASNPGFGPERYEQYF. DNA for the CDR3: TGTGCCAGCAACCCAGGATTCGGCCCCGAGCGCTACGAGCAGTACTTC. Combining the CDR3 with reference TRBV7-8 and TRBJ2-7 gives the whole variable domain GAGVSQSPRYKVAKRGQDVALRCDPISGHVSLFWYQQALGQGPEFLTYFQNEAQLDKSGLPSDRFFAERPEGSVSTLKIQRTQQEDSAVYLCASNPGFGPERYEQYFGPGTRLTVT.

On this clone itself: The sample carries other DNA sequences with the same CDR3. V is TRBV27 and J is TRBJ2-7; the D gene could be TRBD1 or TRBD2 (5 bases each). V lost 4 bases to trimming and J lost 3 bases, with 13 bases between them. The CDR3 is 14 residues long. Germline V lookup: CDR1 MNHEY, CDR2 SMNVEV (reference sequence). In DNA form, the CDR3 reads TGTGCCAGCAGTTACGGGACGGCGGGCTACGAGCAGTACTTC. Its translation: CASSYGTAGYEQYF.

The chain combines TRBV27 with TRBJ2-2; no reliable D call. Trimming removed 5 bases from V and 3 bases from J, with 10 bases in between. The CDR3 totals 14 residues. From germline, CDR1 is MNHEY and CDR2 SMNVEV (reference sequence). CDR3 residues: CASSSHWDTGELFF. Here the CDR3 DNA reads TGTGCCAGCAGTAGCCACTGGGACACCGGGGAGCTGTTTTTT.

The chain has TRBV7-9 and TRBJ2-5, with D possibly TRBD1 on 6 matching bases. The V and J ends lost 4 bases and 2 bases respectively, with 8 bases between them. The CDR3 has 13 amino acids. CDR1 is SEHNR, CDR2 FQNEAQ, per germline (reference sequence). CDR3 protein: CASSSDSQETQYF. The CDR3 DNA is TGTGCCAGCAGCTCGGACAGTCAAGAGACCCAGTACTTC.

The chain couples TRBV9 to TRBJ2-7; D is unclear. The CDR3 has 14 amino acids. Trimming cost V 0 bases and J 5 bases, with 12 bases left between them. Looked up from germline, CDR1 is SGDLS and CDR2 is YYNGEE. CDR3 sequence (DNA): TGTGCCAGCAGCGTAGGGGTGGCGAGCGACGAGCAGTACTTC. This translates into CASSVGVASDEQYF.

The chain's CDR3 is CASQRLYEQYF. The CDR3 DNA follows: TGTGCCAGCCAAAGACTCTACGAGCAGTACTTC. V gene TRBV28 combines with J gene TRBJ2-7; D not certain. Germline V gene sequence: CDR1 MDHEN, CDR2 SYDVKM. With 8 bases removed from V and 3 bases from J, the gap between germline ends came to 8 bases. The CDR3 extends over 11 amino acids.